Listed here are 7 T cell receptor beta chains from one sample, sequenced in a study of human T cells and chemical hapten exposure. Via MiXCR, TCRdb re-called the RACE reads, giving one row per CDR3 protein. The sample lists 180,000 or so distinct CDR3 sequences, around 13% occurring once. This sample's time point: patch test 1, 2 weeks after DPC sensitization. Indicated treatment: therapeutic diphenylcyclopropenone sensitization with weekly scalp DPC. Sample: whole blood, taken in connection with sensitization to the hapten diphenylcyclopropenone (DPC). The origin of the receptors is a woman aged 25 to 39 with alopecia areata. Some clones in this sample may be carry-over from other donors' samples.

There are a few counts of this clonotype. This rearrangement joins TRBV6-2 or TRBV6-3 to TRBJ2-7; D possibly corresponds to TRBD1 (6 bases). Trimming stripped 9 bases from V and 0 bases from J, with 15 bases between. CDR1 MNHEY and CDR2 SVGEGT come from the germline V gene. The CDR3 has 14 residues. The DNA for the CDR3 is TGTGCCAGGAGTGGACAGAACTACTCCTACGAGCAGTACTTC. Amino acids: CARSGQNYSYEQYF.

The chain has TRBV5-4 and TRBJ1-6; 9 nucleotides match TRBD1. This CDR3 contains 16 residues. Trimming at V came to 4 bases and at J to 5 bases, leaving 7 bases not matched to a gene. Germline values: CDR1 SGHNT, CDR2 YYREEE (reference sequence). CDR3 loop: CASSRGQGRDNSPLHF. For the CDR3, the DNA is TGTGCCAGCAGCCGCGGACAGGGGCGTGATAATTCACCCCTCCACTTT. The full variable domain, completed using reference TRBV5-4 and TRBJ1-6, is ETGVTQSPTHLIKTRGQQVTLRCSSQSGHNTVSWYQQALGQGPQFIFQYYREEENGRGNFPPRFSGLQFPNYSSELNVNALELDDSALYLCASSRGQGRDNSPLHFGNGTRLTVT.

This clonotype was seen repeatedly, ten times or more. The rearrangement joins TRBV29-1 to TRBJ1-2; D is perhaps TRBD1 (5 bases). Trimming took off 3 bases at V and 8 bases at J, with 19 bases between the two ends. The CDR3 runs to 14 residues. Germline CDR1 reads SQVTM; CDR2 reads ANQGSEA. The CDR3 reads CSVETGTGVEGYTF. The CDR3 nucleotides are TGCAGCGTTGAGACCGGGACGGGGGTTGAAGGCTACACCTTC.

The chain is built from TRBV5-8 and TRBJ2-1, with D perhaps matching TRBD1 or TRBD2 (5 bases each). The V end was cut by 3 bases, the J end by 3 bases, with 16 bases between. The length of the CDR3 is 16 residues. The V gene's germline CDR1 is SGHTS and CDR2 YDEGEE. The CDR3 loop is CASSSGLRGSYNEQFF. Here the CDR3 DNA reads TGTGCCAGCAGCTCCGGTTTGAGGGGAAGCTACAATGAGCAGTTCTTC. Variable domain in full (rest from reference TRBV5-8 and TRBJ2-1): EAGVTQSPTHLIKTRGQQATLRCSPISGHTSVYWYQQALGLGLQFLLWYDEGEERNRGNFPPRFSGRQFPNYSSELNVNALELEDSALYLCASSSGLRGSYNEQFFGPGTRLTVL.

The chain is built from TRBV6-2 or TRBV6-3 and TRBJ2-3; D not resolved. V was pared by 2 bases and J by 4 bases, with 10 bases between. Germline CDR1 reads MNHEY; CDR2 reads SVGEGT. This CDR3 is 14 amino acids long. The CDR3 loop reads CASSYDRTSDTQYF. In DNA, the CDR3 is TGTGCCAGCAGTTACGATAGGACGTCAGATACGCAGTATTTT.

About this clonotype: The CDR3 ends on some other residue instead of the conserved phenylalanine or tryptophan, so this is likely a read error. The gene calls are TRBV6-1 and TRBJ1-3, with 7 bases that match TRBD1. The V gene's germline CDR1 is MNHNS and CDR2 SASEGT. The CDR3 has 15 amino acids. Trimming took 4 bases from V and 4 from J; bases not matched to a gene: 7. The CDR3 DNA follows: TGTGCCAGCAGTGGACAGGGAGGAGCGGGAAACACCATATATTAT. Its protein is CASSGQGGAGNTIYY.

The rearrangement joins TRBV28 to TRBJ2-1; D remains unclear. Germline values: CDR1 MDHEN, CDR2 SYDVKM. CDR3 length equals 11 residues. Trimming removed 4 bases at V and 9 bases at J, with 7 bases between. The CDR3 region has the DNA TGTGCCAGCAGTTCCCCTAGTGAGCAGTTCTTC. It is translated as CASSSPSEQFF.